Listed below are T cell receptor beta chains from one sample, sequenced in a study of technical replicates of blood from several donors. This table comes from immunoSEQ multiplex PCR, and its TCRdb copy is limited to in-frame clones, with some not included. The sample has tens of thousands of clones, about nine tenths seen once. Input material: T cells isolated from PBMCs. The receptor source for this set is a human donor in good health. CDR3s include the opening cysteine and the closing phenylalanine or tryptophan. A D gene is named only where the DNA matches it firmly. Some rows have no size entry. The others give once, few or many, or a class for an expanded clone.

CDR3 DNA | CDR3 protein | J gene | D gene | clone size | V gene
TGTGCCAGTAGTATGGGACAGGGTCCCTACGAGCAGTACTTC | CASSMGQGPYEQYF | TRBJ2-7 | TRBD1 | - | TRBV19
TGCAGCGTTGTTATAGGGGTGCGGTACGAGCAGTACTTC | CSVVIGVRYEQYF | TRBJ2-7 | - | - | TRBV29-1
TGTGCTAGTGGTGACGGGACAGGGCAAATTTGGGACACTGAAGCTTTCTTT | CASGDGTGQIWDTEAFF | TRBJ1-1 | TRBD1 | - | TRBV12-5
TGTGCCAGCAGCAGCCGATTATGGAGGGCCTATGGGACCCAGTACTTC | CASSSRLWRAYGTQYF | TRBJ2-5 | - | - | TRBV7-6
TGTGCCAGTAGCACCTTACTAGCGGCTAACGAGCAGTTCTTC | CASSTLLAANEQFF | TRBJ2-1 | TRBD2 | - | TRBV19
TGTGCCAGCAGCTTAGTGGCCAGGGACTATGGCTACACCTTC | CASSLVARDYGYTF | TRBJ1-2 | - | - | TRBV7-2
TGTGCCAGCAGCCCCGGCGGACAGCCCTTCTACGAGCAGTACTTC | CASSPGGQPFYEQYF | TRBJ2-7 | - | - | TRBV11-3
TGCGCCAGCAGCCTTGGGGGCCTACTAGCGGGGATCTACGAGCAGTACTTC | CASSLGGLLAGIYEQYF | TRBJ2-7 | TRBD2 | - | TRBV5-1
TGTGCCAGCAGTTACTCGATAGGGGAAATGATTTACGAGCAGTACTTC | CASSYSIGEMIYEQYF | TRBJ2-7 | - | - | TRBV6-5
TGCGCCAGCAGCCGAGTAACAGGGGACGAGCAGTACTTC | CASSRVTGDEQYF | TRBJ2-7 | TRBD1 | - | TRBV4-1
TGTGCCAGCAGTTACTCGACAGGGGATCAGCCCCAGCATTTT | CASSYSTGDQPQHF | TRBJ1-5 | TRBD1 | - | TRBV6-5
TGTGCCAGCAGTCGCCAACTAGCGGGAGGGCTTAACGAGCAGTTCTTC | CASSRQLAGGLNEQFF | TRBJ2-1 | TRBD2 | - | TRBV7-9
TGTGCCTGGAGTGTATCTCCCCTCTCAAGCTCTGCTGGCTACACCTTC | CAWSVSPLSSSAGYTF | TRBJ1-2 | - | - | TRBV30
TGTGCCAGCAATTTAGCGGGGGTCAATCAGCCCCAGCATTTT | CASNLAGVNQPQHF | TRBJ1-5 | - | - | TRBV9
TGTGCCAGCAGCTTACAGGGGGCGGTCAGGGCTTTCTTT | CASSLQGAVRAFF | TRBJ1-1 | TRBD1 | - | TRBV5-4
TGTGCCAGCAGGGCCTCAGGGGCCGGGGCCAACGTCCTGACTTTC | CASRASGAGANVLTF | TRBJ2-6 | - | - | TRBV5-6
TGTGCCAGCAGTTTAAACAGATTCGAGCAGTACTTC | CASSLNRFEQYF | TRBJ2-7 | - | - | TRBV28
TGTGCCTGGAGTGTACAGGGGCTTGGTCAGCCCCAGCATTTT | CAWSVQGLGQPQHF | TRBJ1-5 | TRBD1 | few | TRBV30
TGCAGCGTCGAAAGGAGGGGGCGAGAAAATGGCTACACCTTC | CSVERRGRENGYTF | TRBJ1-2 | TRBD1 | once | TRBV29-1
TGCGCCAGCAGCTTGGATGGGAGGGGTGAAAAACTGTTTTTT | CASSLDGRGEKLFF | TRBJ1-4 | - | - | TRBV5-1
TGTGCCAGTAGTATAGTAGGCGGCACCTACGAGCAGTACTTC | CASSIVGGTYEQYF | TRBJ2-7 | - | - | TRBV19
TGTGCCAGCAGCTTAAGGTTCGGGCTAGCGACTAACACCGGGGAGCTGTTTTTT | CASSLRFGLATNTGELFF | TRBJ2-2 | - | - | TRBV7-9
TGTGCCAGCAGCGAGGGACTAGCGGGAGGAGGGGAGCAGTTCTTC | CASSEGLAGGGEQFF | TRBJ2-1 | TRBD2 | - | TRBV11-3
TGTGCCTGGAGGCCAGAAGCTAACTATGGCTACACCTTC | CAWRPEANYGYTF | TRBJ1-2 | - | - | TRBV30
TGCGCCAGCAGCCAAGGTGGCTCGAACACTGAAGCTTTCTTT | CASSQGGSNTEAFF | TRBJ1-1 | - | - | TRBV4-1
TGTGCCAGCAGCTTGGGACTTTTCACCGGGGAGCTGTTTTTT | CASSLGLFTGELFF | TRBJ2-2 | - | - | TRBV7-3
TGTGCCAGCAGCCAAGATGAGGTGGCTAGCGGTCCCTACGAGCAGTACTTC | CASSQDEVASGPYEQYF | TRBJ2-7 | TRBD2 | - | TRBV4-2
TGCGCCAGCAGCTTAGGACAGGGGAGCACTGAAGCTTTCTTT | CASSLGQGSTEAFF | TRBJ1-1 | TRBD1 | - | TRBV5-1
TGTGCCAGCAGCGTATCCGAGCGGGAGGTTAATGAGCAGTTCTTC | CASSVSEREVNEQFF | TRBJ2-1 | TRBD2 | - | TRBV9
TGTGCCAGCAGCTCATCCGGGTCCTCTTATGGCTACACCTTC | CASSSSGSSYGYTF | TRBJ1-2 | - | - | TRBV5-4
TGTGCCAGCAGCGTGGAACACAGGGGCACTGAAGCTTTCTTT | CASSVEHRGTEAFF | TRBJ1-1 | TRBD1 | few | TRBV9
TGTGCCAGCAGCAGGGAAAGAGACTATGGCTACACCTTC | CASSRERDYGYTF | TRBJ1-2 | - | few | TRBV2
TGTGCCTGGAGCGTCCGTTCCTACAATGAGCAGTTCTTC | CAWSVRSYNEQFF | TRBJ2-1 | - | - | TRBV30
TGCGCCAGCAGCTTGGGGCTGCTGTTCACCGGGGAGCTGTTTTTT | CASSLGLLFTGELFF | TRBJ2-2 | - | - | TRBV5-1
TGCGCCAGCAGCCAAGTAACGCTAGCGGGAGGTCCGAGCTCCTACAATGAGCAGTTCTTC | CASSQVTLAGGPSSYNEQFF | TRBJ2-1 | TRBD2 | - | TRBV4-1
TGTGCCAGCAGTTGGACAGGGGAGGCCTACGAGCAGTACTTC | CASSWTGEAYEQYF | TRBJ2-7 | TRBD1 | - | TRBV6-5
TGTGCCAGCAGCTTAGAAAGGGGAGGTAGCGGGCCTTCCTACGAGCAGTACTTC | CASSLERGGSGPSYEQYF | TRBJ2-7 | TRBD2 | - | TRBV11-3
TGTGCCTCAACTGGGGGACAGGGGGCGAGGGAAAAACTGTTTTTT | CASTGGQGAREKLFF | TRBJ1-4 | TRBD1 | many | TRBV30
TGCGCCAGCAGCTTAGGGGACAGGGGTTCGGGAGAGCAGTACTTC | CASSLGDRGSGEQYF | TRBJ2-7 | TRBD1 | - | TRBV5-1
TGTGCCAGCGGTCACAGCCCCAATCCCACCGCTGGCTACACCTTC | CASGHSPNPTAGYTF | TRBJ1-2 | - | - | TRBV27
TGTGCCAGCAGCCGTCAGATCAGGGGACAGGATGGGCAGACCCAGTACTTC | CASSRQIRGQDGQTQYF | TRBJ2-5 | TRBD1 | - | TRBV4-2
TGTGCCAGCAGCGCTAGGGACAGCGGCTACGAGCAGTACTTC | CASSARDSGYEQYF | TRBJ2-7 | TRBD1 | - | TRBV7-9
TGTGCCAGCAGTTTAAGCGACTATGGCTACACCTTC | CASSLSDYGYTF | TRBJ1-2 | - | - | TRBV28
TGTGCCAGCAGCTTCATCCCGGGAACTATGGCCGGGGAGCTGTTTTTT | CASSFIPGTMAGELFF | TRBJ2-2 | - | few | TRBV7-3
TGTGCCAGCAGTGTCACCTACGAGCAGTACTTC | CASSVTYEQYF | TRBJ2-7 | - | - | TRBV2